What follows are 19 T cell receptor beta chains derived from one specimen sequenced in a study of cytomegalovirus exposure and HLA in healthy donors. Both 60 Vbeta primers and 13 Jbeta primers went into the PCR. The assay was immunoSEQ multiplex PCR, and TCRdb's table has in-frame clones only and misses some. In the table there are roughly 80,000 clones, 75% to 80% of which are singletons. What was sequenced was PBMCs. The origin of the receptors is a man in his forties or fifties in good health and CMV-seronegative.

This clone occurred once. This chain links TRBV7-6 with TRBJ2-7; D is perhaps TRBD2 (7 bases). Germline CDR1 reads SGHVS; CDR2 reads FNYEAQ. The CDR3 runs to 15 residues. Trimming shortened V by 4 bases and J by 3 bases, and 16 bases separated the two germline ends. CDR3 loop: CASSSEGGGYYEQYF. CDR3 coding DNA: TGTGCCAGCAGCTCAGAGGGGGGAGGGTACTACGAGCAGTACTTC.

The rearrangement joins TRBV7-9 to TRBJ1-4; 7 nucleotides agree with TRBD1. V trimming: 5 bases; J trimming: 7 bases; junction bases outside the gene matches: 7. Germline-derived CDR1 and CDR2 are SEHNR and FQNEAQ (reference sequence). The CDR3 spans 14 residues. This chain's CDR3 is CASSPTGKGEKLFF. CDR3 DNA: TGTGCCAGCAGCCCGACAGGGAAAGGTGAAAAACTGTTTTTT. Using reference TRBV7-9 and TRBJ1-4 for the parts outside the CDR3, the full variable domain is DTGVSQNPRHKITKRGQNVTFRCDPISEHNRLYWYRQTLGQGPEFLTYFQNEAQLEKSRLLSDRFSAERPKGSFSTLEIQRTEQGDSAMYLCASSPTGKGEKLFFGSGTQLSVL.

The rearrangement uses TRBV7-2 and TRBJ2-2; TRBD1 aligns across 9 bases. CDR1 SGHTA and CDR2 FQGNSA come from the germline V gene. With V trimmed by 4 bases and J by 9 bases, 6 bases remained unmatched. CDR3 length: 14 amino acids. This CDR3 reads CASSSGQGLRELFF. Written as DNA, the CDR3 is TGTGCCAGCAGCTCCGGACAGGGGTTAAGGGAGCTGTTTTTT.

V is TRBV6-6 and J is TRBJ1-1; D is perhaps TRBD1 (5 bases). Germline V CDR1 and CDR2: MNHNY, SVGAGI (reference sequence). The CDR3 is 12 residues long. Trimming shortened V by 10 bases and J by 1 base, and 10 bases separated the two germline ends. Here the CDR3 DNA reads TGTGCCACCAGGGCTTCGAACACTGAAGCTTTCTTT. Its translation is CATRASNTEAFF.

The genes are TRBV10-1 and TRBJ1-1, with TRBD1 matching 9 bases. The germline V gene has CDR1 WNHNN and CDR2 SYGVQD (reference sequence). The CDR3 runs to 14 residues. The V and J ends lost 6 bases and 6 bases, in that order; junction bases with no gene match: 8. The CDR3 DNA is TGCGCCAGCAGGGGACAGGGAGGATCGGCTGAAGCTTTCTTT. It yields the protein CASRGQGGSAEAFF.

The CDR3 here is CASSESLGPQHF. CDR3 coding DNA: TGCGCCAGCAGTGAGAGCCTCGGGCCCCAGCATTTT. J is TRBJ1-5 and V is TRBV10-1; D gene ambiguous. This CDR3 is built from 12 residues. V was trimmed by 2 bases and J by 9 bases, leaving 8 bases between them. Germline loops: CDR1 WNHNN, CDR2 SYGVQD (reference sequence).

The chain uses TRBV5-1 and TRBJ2-7, with 8 bases lining up with TRBD1. CDR1 and CDR2 (germline): SGHRS, YFSETQ. Trimming cost V 4 bases and J 4 bases; bases outside gene matches: 10. The CDR3 is 15 residues long. The CDR3: CASSPRTGNIYEQYF. CDR3 sequence (DNA): TGCGCCAGCAGCCCCCGGACAGGGAACATATACGAGCAGTACTTC.

J is TRBJ1-3 and V is TRBV11-2; TRBD1 is a possible D gene (5 bases). The CDR3 is 15 residues long. Germline V CDR1 and CDR2: SGHAT, FQNNGV. V lost 2 bases to trimming and J lost 3 bases, with 11 bases between them. The DNA for the CDR3 is TGTGCCAGCAGCTTATATGGCAGGGTTGGAAACACCATATATTTT. Amino acid sequence: CASSLYGRVGNTIYF.

The chain joins TRBV6-6 to TRBJ2-2, with D tentatively TRBD2 (6 bases). The V and J ends lost 10 bases and 0 bases respectively, with 12 bases between them. Germline CDR1 and CDR2: MNHNY and SVGAGI (reference sequence). The CDR3 extends over 14 amino acids. The CDR3 loop is CATQRGSNTGELFF. CDR3 sequence (DNA): TGTGCCACCCAACGGGGGTCGAACACCGGGGAGCTGTTTTTT.

The chain employs TRBV10-2 and TRBJ1-2, with a possible D match to TRBD1 (5 bases). Trimming left V 11 bases short and J 8 bases short, with 18 bases between. Germline V gene lookup returns CDR1 WSHSY and CDR2 SAAADI. There are 12 residues in the CDR3. CDR3 sequence: CACDGREDGYTF. CDR3 coding DNA: TGCGCCTGCGACGGCAGGGAGGACGGCTACACCTTC.

This rearrangement joins TRBV6-1 to TRBJ1-5; D gene uncertain. Germline V gives CDR1 MNHNS, CDR2 SASEGT. The CDR3 extends over 14 amino acids. V was cut by 1 base and J by 6 bases, with 10 bases left in between. CDR3: CASSEELSSQPQHF. CDR3 coding DNA: TGTGCCAGCAGTGAAGAGCTATCATCTCAGCCCCAGCATTTT.

The chain joins TRBV11-2 to TRBJ2-5; 10 positions match TRBD1. The J call is uncertain, as TRBJ2-7 better fits the DNA end. From germline, CDR1 is SGHAT and CDR2 FQNNGV. The CDR3 runs to 14 residues. The CDR3 DNA reads as TGTGCCAGCAGCCGGGACAGGGGTTCCCACGAGCAGTACTTC. The encoded protein is CASSRDRGSHEQYF.

CDR3 region: CAILAVALYEQYF. DNA for the CDR3: TGTGCCATACTAGCGGTCGCTCTCTACGAGCAGTACTTC. The chain has TRBV2 and TRBJ2-7, with 8 positions matching TRBD2. Germline V gene data show CDR1 as SNHLY and CDR2 as FYNNEI. V trimming: 10 bases; J trimming: 3 bases; junction bases outside the gene matches: 8. The CDR3 consists of 13 residues.

This chain joins TRBV6-5 and TRBJ2-7; D may be TRBD1 (6 bases). The CDR3 length is 15 residues. Germline CDR1 reads MNHEY; CDR2 reads SVGAGI. V shed 5 bases and J shed 0 bases, with 14 bases lying between them. This chain's CDR3 is CASSPRGIGSYEQYF. CDR3 coding DNA: TGTGCCAGCAGTCCCAGGGGTATCGGCTCCTACGAGCAGTACTTC.

V and J are TRBV18 and TRBJ2-5; D perhaps matches TRBD1 (6 bases). Trimming stripped 3 bases from V and 5 bases from J, with 10 bases between. This CDR3 is 13 amino acids long. Looked up from germline, CDR1 is KGHSH and CDR2 is LQKENI. CDR3 sequence reads: CASSPWGHETQYF. The CDR3 coding sequence is TGTGCCAGCTCACCGTGGGGGCATGAGACCCAGTACTTC.

This clone was detected ten times or more. The chain has TRBV5-6 and TRBJ2-3; TRBD2 agrees at 12 bases. Losses at the gene ends were 4 bases for V and 6 bases for J; bases not matched to a gene: 3. There are 14 residues in the CDR3. Per the germline V gene, CDR1 is SGHDT and CDR2 is YYEEEE. The CDR3, as DNA: TGTGCCAGCAGCCTAGGACTAGCGGGGGATACGCAGTATTTT. Amino acid sequence: CASSLGLAGDTQYF.

This chain connects TRBV28 to TRBJ1-1; no definite D call. CDR1 is MDHEN and CDR2 is SYDVKM in the germline V gene. The CDR3 spans 14 residues. Trimming pared 4 bases from V and 0 bases from J, leaving 9 bases between. CDR3 sequence reads: CASSSGSMNTEAFF. The DNA of the CDR3 is TGTGCCAGCAGTTCCGGTTCCATGAACACTGAAGCTTTCTTT.

This chain uses TRBV7-6 with TRBJ2-2; D unresolved. V was shortened by 1 base and J by 4 bases, with 10 bases between the two germline ends. Germline CDR1 SGHVS, CDR2 FNYEAQ. This CDR3 has 15 amino acids. The CDR3 reads CASSLVSSRTGELFF. The CDR3 DNA reads TGTGCCAGCAGCTTAGTATCTTCTCGCACCGGGGAGCTGTTTTTT.

The rearrangement joins TRBV6-4 to TRBJ2-6, with D maybe TRBD1 (5 bases). V lost 0 bases and J lost 4, with 10 bases in between. Germline V gene data show CDR1 as MRHNA and CDR2 as SNTAGT. This CDR3 is built from 16 residues. CDR3 region: CASSDSLQDGANVLTF. CDR3 coding DNA: TGTGCCAGCAGTGACTCCCTACAGGACGGGGCCAACGTCCTGACTTTC.